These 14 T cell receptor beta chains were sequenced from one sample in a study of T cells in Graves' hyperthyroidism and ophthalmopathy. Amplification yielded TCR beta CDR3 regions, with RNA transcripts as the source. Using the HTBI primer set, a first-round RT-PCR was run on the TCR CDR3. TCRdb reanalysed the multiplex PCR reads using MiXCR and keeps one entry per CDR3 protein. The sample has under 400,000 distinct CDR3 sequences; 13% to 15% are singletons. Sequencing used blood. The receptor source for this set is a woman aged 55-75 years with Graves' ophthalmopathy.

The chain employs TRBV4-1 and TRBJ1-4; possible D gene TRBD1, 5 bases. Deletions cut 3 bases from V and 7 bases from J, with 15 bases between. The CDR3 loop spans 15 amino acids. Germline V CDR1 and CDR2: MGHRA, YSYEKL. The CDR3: CASSHTPAGSEKLFF. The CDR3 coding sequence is TGCGCCAGCAGCCATACGCCGGCAGGGAGTGAAAAACTGTTTTTT.

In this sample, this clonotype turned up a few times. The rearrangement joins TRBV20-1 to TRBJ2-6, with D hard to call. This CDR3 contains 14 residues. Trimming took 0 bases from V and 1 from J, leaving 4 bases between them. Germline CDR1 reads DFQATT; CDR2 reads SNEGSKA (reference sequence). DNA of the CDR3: TGCAGTGCTAGAGACCAGTCTGGGGCCAACGTCCTGACTTTC. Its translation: CSARDQSGANVLTF.

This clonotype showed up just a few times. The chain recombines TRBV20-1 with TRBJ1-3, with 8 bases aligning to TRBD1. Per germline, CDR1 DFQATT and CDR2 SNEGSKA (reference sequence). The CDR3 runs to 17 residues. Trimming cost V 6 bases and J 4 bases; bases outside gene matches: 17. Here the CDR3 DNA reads TGCAGTGCCCAAACCCTACATAACAGGGGGGTCGGAAACACCATATATTTT. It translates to CSAQTLHNRGVGNTIYF.

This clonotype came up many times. CDR3 amino acids: CASSEQARGQPQHF. The CDR3 bases are TGTGCCAGCAGTGAGCAGGCCCGGGGACAGCCCCAGCATTTT. V gene TRBV2 combines with J gene TRBJ1-5; D call uncertain. V was trimmed by 3 bases and J by 7 bases, leaving 13 bases between them. This CDR3 spans 14 amino acids. Looked up from germline, CDR1 is SNHLY and CDR2 is FYNNEI.

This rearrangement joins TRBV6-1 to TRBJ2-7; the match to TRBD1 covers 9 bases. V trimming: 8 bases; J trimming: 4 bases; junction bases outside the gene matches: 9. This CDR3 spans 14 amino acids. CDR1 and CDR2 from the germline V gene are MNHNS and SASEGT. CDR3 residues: CASLLGTGPYEQYF. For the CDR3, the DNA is TGTGCCAGCCTACTAGGGACAGGGCCTTACGAGCAGTACTTC.

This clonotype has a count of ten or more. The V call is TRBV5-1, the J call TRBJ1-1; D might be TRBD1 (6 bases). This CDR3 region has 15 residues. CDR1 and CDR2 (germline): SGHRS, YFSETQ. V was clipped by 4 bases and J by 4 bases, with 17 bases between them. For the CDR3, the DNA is TGCGCCAGCAGCAGGGACAATCAAGGTGGCACTGAAGCTTTCTTT. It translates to CASSRDNQGGTEAFF.

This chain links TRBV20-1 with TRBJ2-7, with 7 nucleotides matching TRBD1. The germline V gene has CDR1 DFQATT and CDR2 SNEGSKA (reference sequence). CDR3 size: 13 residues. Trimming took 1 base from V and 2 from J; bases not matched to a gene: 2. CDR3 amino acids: CSARVGQAYEQYF. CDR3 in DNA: TGCAGTGCTAGAGTAGGACAGGCCTACGAGCAGTACTTC.

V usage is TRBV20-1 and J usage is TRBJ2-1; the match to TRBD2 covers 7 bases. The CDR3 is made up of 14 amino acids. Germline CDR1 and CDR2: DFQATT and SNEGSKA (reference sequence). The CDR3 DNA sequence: TGCAGCCCCGGCGGGGCTAGCGGCTACAATGAGCAGTTCTTC. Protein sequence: CSPGGASGYNEQFF.

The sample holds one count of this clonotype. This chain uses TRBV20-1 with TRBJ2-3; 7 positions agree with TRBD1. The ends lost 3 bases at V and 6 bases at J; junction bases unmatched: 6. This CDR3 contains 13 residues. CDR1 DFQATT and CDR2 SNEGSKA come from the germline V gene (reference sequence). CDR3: CSASEGGRDTQYF. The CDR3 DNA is TGCAGTGCTAGTGAAGGGGGCAGGGATACGCAGTATTTT.

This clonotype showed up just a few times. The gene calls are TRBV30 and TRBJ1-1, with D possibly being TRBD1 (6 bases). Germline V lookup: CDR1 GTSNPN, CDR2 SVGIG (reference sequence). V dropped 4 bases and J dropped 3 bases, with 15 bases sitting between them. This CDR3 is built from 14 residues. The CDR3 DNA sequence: TGTGCCTGGACCAAGGGGGGTGGGGACACTGAAGCTTTCTTT. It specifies CAWTKGGGDTEAFF.

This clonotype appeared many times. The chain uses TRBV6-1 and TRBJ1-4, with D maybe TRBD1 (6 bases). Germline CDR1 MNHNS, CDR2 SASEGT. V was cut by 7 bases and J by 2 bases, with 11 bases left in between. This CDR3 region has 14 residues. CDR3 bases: TGTGCCAGCAAACGACAGGCGACTAATGAAAAACTGTTTTTT. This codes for CASKRQATNEKLFF.

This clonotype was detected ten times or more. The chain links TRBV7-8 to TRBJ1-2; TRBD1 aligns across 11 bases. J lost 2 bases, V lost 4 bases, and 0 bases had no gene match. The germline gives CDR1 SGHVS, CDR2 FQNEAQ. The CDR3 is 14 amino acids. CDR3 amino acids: CASSWDRGNYGYTF. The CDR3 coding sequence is TGTGCCAGCAGCTGGGACAGGGGGAACTATGGCTACACCTTC. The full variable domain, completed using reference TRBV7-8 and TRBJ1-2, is GAGVSQSPRYKVAKRGQDVALRCDPISGHVSLFWYQQALGQGPEFLTYFQNEAQLDKSGLPSDRFFAERPEGSVSTLKIQRTQQEDSAVYLCASSWDRGNYGYTFGSGTRLTVV.

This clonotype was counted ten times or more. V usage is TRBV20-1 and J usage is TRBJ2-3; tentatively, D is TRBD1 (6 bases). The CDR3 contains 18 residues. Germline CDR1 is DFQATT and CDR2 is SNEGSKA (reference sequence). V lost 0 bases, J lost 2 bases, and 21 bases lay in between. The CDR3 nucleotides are TGCAGTGCTAGAGATCACAGGGATCTCACACCGGACACAGATACGCAGTATTTT. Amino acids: CSARDHRDLTPDTDTQYF.

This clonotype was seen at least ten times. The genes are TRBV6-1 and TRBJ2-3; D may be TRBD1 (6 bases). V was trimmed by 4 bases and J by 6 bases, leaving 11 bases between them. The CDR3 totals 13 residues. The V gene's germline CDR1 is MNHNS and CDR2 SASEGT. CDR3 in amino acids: CASSVSGVDTQYF. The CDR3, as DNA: TGTGCCAGCAGTGTTTCAGGGGTCGATACGCAGTATTTT.